Presented here are 17 T cell receptor beta chains from one specimen sequenced in a study of T cell repertoires in cytomegalovirus infection. Each CDR3 protein gets one entry after TCRdb re-called the reads with MiXCR. The data hold around 740,000 distinct CDR3 sequences, with roughly 36% observed a single time. Sequenced: PBMCs. Every receptor here comes from a human donor in good health (CMV status not recorded). Some clones in this sample may be carry-over from other donors' samples.

This clonotype has more than one count but fewer than ten. At one of its ends the junction is not consistent with the germline gene, which may arise from a read error. The chain uses TRBV4-1 and TRBJ1-6; TRBD1 is a possible D gene (6 bases). Germline lookup yields CDR1 MGHRA and CDR2 YSYEKL. This CDR3 region has 17 residues. CDR3 sequence: CASSQAPLGAPASPLHF. DNA for the CDR3: TGTGCCAGCAGCCAAGCCCCCTTGGGGGCCCCTGCTTCACCCCTCCACTTT.

The chain employs TRBV20-1 and TRBJ2-7, with D perhaps TRBD2 (5 bases). CDR1 is DFQATT, CDR2 SNEGSKA, per germline (reference sequence). CDR3 length: 15 residues. With 7 bases removed from V and 1 base from J, the gap between germline ends came to 20 bases. The CDR3 nucleotides are TGCAGTGTTGCTAGCATACTTATTGGGTCCTACGAGCAGTACTTC. Residues: CSVASILIGSYEQYF.

This chain joins TRBV6-5 and TRBJ1-6; D is unresolved. The ends were cut back, 4 bases at V and 0 bases at J, with 13 bases in the middle. The germline gives CDR1 MNHEY, CDR2 SVGAGI. The CDR3 length is 17 residues. CDR3 residues: CASSFSIRSSYNSPLHF. Written as DNA, the CDR3 is TGTGCCAGCAGTTTCTCTATCCGTAGCTCCTATAATTCACCCCTCCACTTT.

This clonotype was observed many times. V gene TRBV10-3 combines with J gene TRBJ2-6, with D possibly being TRBD2 (6 bases). Germline V gene sequence: CDR1 ENHRY, CDR2 SYGVKD. The V gene lost 6 bases and the J gene lost 0 bases, with 9 bases spanning the gap. The CDR3 has 15 residues. Here the CDR3 reads CAIRKDYSGANVLTF. The CDR3 coding sequence is TGTGCCATCAGAAAGGACTACTCTGGGGCCAACGTCCTGACTTTC.

The J gene is TRBJ1-2, the V gene TRBV28; D possibly corresponds to TRBD1 (6 bases). Trimming removed 6 bases from V and 8 bases from J, with 16 bases in between. This CDR3 is built from 13 residues. Germline CDR1 MDHEN, CDR2 SYDVKM. The DNA of the CDR3 is TGTGCCAGCAGCATGAACGGGGGGCGGGGCTACACCTTC. It encodes CASSMNGGRGYTF.

The genes are TRBV4-1 and TRBJ2-1; no firm D call. In germline, CDR1 is MGHRA, CDR2 YSYEKL. V was shortened by 0 bases and J by 4 bases, with 13 bases between the two germline ends. CDR3 size: 16 residues. The CDR3 here is CASSQEQRSRYNEQFF. CDR3 coding DNA: TGCGCCAGCAGCCAAGAGCAGAGGAGCAGGTACAATGAGCAGTTCTTC.

The chain links TRBV12-3 or TRBV12-4 to TRBJ1-1; D is possibly TRBD1 (6 bases). Trimming removed 3 bases from V and 0 bases from J, with 14 bases in between. There are 16 residues in the CDR3. The CDR3 nucleotides are TGTGCCAGCAGTTTGTTCCGGGACATAATGAACACTGAAGCTTTCTTT. Protein: CASSLFRDIMNTEAFF.

Of note for this clonotype: The junction departs from germline at one end; a sequencing error may be responsible. V is TRBV20-1 and J is TRBJ1-1; no reliable D call. The CDR3 totals 14 residues. Germline assignment: CDR1 DFQATT and CDR2 SNEGSKA (reference sequence). CDR3 sequence reads: CSVRDVVGYTEAFF. Here the CDR3 DNA reads TGCAGTGTTAGAGATGTCGTCGGTTACACTGAAGCTTTCTTT.

This clonotype was counted once. This chain connects TRBV24-1 to TRBJ1-5, with D perhaps TRBD1 (5 bases). CDR3 length: 20 amino acids. V lost 0 bases and J lost 0, with 20 bases in between. Per the germline V gene, CDR1 is KGHDR and CDR2 is SFDVKD. The chain's CDR3 is CATSDLRGAGPTYSNQPQHF. The DNA for the CDR3 is TGTGCCACCAGTGATTTGCGTGGGGCAGGGCCTACTTATAGCAATCAGCCCCAGCATTTT.

This clonotype was detected only a few times. The chain joins TRBV28 to TRBJ1-2; possibly TRBD1 for D (5 bases). V was clipped by 5 bases and J by 4 bases, with 20 bases between them. Germline loops: CDR1 MDHEN, CDR2 SYDVKM. The CDR3 covers 16 residues. Here the CDR3 DNA reads TGTGCCAGCAGTACCGCGGCGGGGCCACGGGGCTATGGCTACACCTTC. Translated: CASSTAAGPRGYGYTF.

The chain uses TRBV14 and TRBJ1-2; D ambiguous. Trimming left V 0 bases short and J 5 bases short, with 4 bases between. The CDR3 sequence is 12 residues long. CDR1 SGHDN and CDR2 FVKESK come from the germline V gene. CDR3 region: CASSQEQYGYTF. The CDR3 coding sequence is TGTGCCAGCAGCCAAGAACAGTATGGCTACACCTTC.

The gene calls are TRBV3-1 and TRBJ1-5, with unresolved D. CDR1 and CDR2 from the germline V gene are LGHDT and YNNKEL (reference sequence). This CDR3 is 14 amino acids long. Deletions cut 1 base from V and 3 bases from J, with 7 bases between. CDR3 residues: CASSQGRLNQPQHF. DNA of the CDR3: TGTGCCAGCAGCCAAGGACGGCTCAATCAGCCCCAGCATTTT.

In the case of this clonotype: At one end, the junction sequence differs from germline, possibly due to a read error. The chain carries TRBV4-1 and TRBJ2-3; tentative D call: TRBD1 (5 bases). This CDR3 has 17 residues. Per germline, CDR1 MGHRA and CDR2 YSYEKL. The CDR3 DNA reads TGCGCCAGAAGCCAAGGATTCGGACAAATTGTTGGAGATCCGAAGTATTTT. Translated: CARSQGFGQIVGDPKYF.

The rearrangement links TRBV7-9 to TRBJ1-4; 7 bases map to TRBD1. Germline-derived CDR1 and CDR2 are SEHNR and FQNEAQ (reference sequence). The length of the CDR3 is 14 residues. J gave up 8 bases and V 5 bases, and 8 bases lay outside the gene matches. This CDR3 reads CASSATGEGEKLFF. CDR3 sequence (DNA): TGTGCCAGCAGCGCTACAGGGGAAGGGGAAAAACTGTTTTTT.

The sample holds a few counts of this clonotype. The rearrangement joins TRBV19 to TRBJ2-2; D could derive from TRBD1 or TRBD2 (5 bases each). Germline CDR1 LNHDA, CDR2 SQIVND (reference sequence). V was shortened by 4 bases and J by 0 bases, with 24 bases between the two germline ends. CDR3 length: 20 residues. CDR3 bases: TGTGCCAGTAGTAGGGGGATCGGACGAGGAGGTGCAGCGAACACCGGGGAGCTGTTTTTT. It is translated as CASSRGIGRGGAANTGELFF.

This clonotype has a handful of counts. The V and J genes are TRBV19 and TRBJ2-7, with D possibly being TRBD2 (6 bases). Germline assignment: CDR1 LNHDA and CDR2 SQIVND (reference sequence). Trimming removed 7 bases from V and 3 bases from J, with 19 bases in between. The CDR3 has 15 residues. The CDR3 coding sequence is TGTGCCAGTACCACGAGGGACGGGACTTTCTACGAGCAGTACTTC. Its translation is CASTTRDGTFYEQYF.

The chain uses TRBV7-8 and TRBJ2-1, with D possibly TRBD1 on 6 matching bases. This CDR3 is built from 17 residues. Trimming took 1 base from V and 2 from J, leaving 15 bases between them. Germline assignment: CDR1 SGHVS and CDR2 FQNEAQ. The CDR3, as DNA: TGTGCCAGCAGCTTAGGAGGGAGAGGGGGACCCTACAATGAGCAGTTCTTC. Its translation is CASSLGGRGGPYNEQFF. Variable domain in full (rest from reference TRBV7-8 and TRBJ2-1): GAGVSQSPRYKVAKRGQDVALRCDPISGHVSLFWYQQALGQGPEFLTYFQNEAQLDKSGLPSDRFFAERPEGSVSTLKIQRTQQEDSAVYLCASSLGGRGGPYNEQFFGPGTRLTVL.